This T cell receptor beta chain was recovered during a study of T cell repertoires in cytomegalovirus infection. TCRdb re-called the reads with MiXCR, one entry per CDR3 protein. The sample carries roughly 500,000 distinct CDR3 sequences, approximately 10% recorded once. This clonotype showed up just a few times. The sample consisted of PBMCs. The receptor's source is a human donor in good health (CMV status not recorded). Some clones in this sample may be carry-over from other donors' samples.

The CDR3 loop is CASSEGLAAYNEQFF. For the CDR3, the DNA is TGTGCCAGCAGCGAGGGACTAGCGGCTTACAATGAGCAGTTCTTC. The rearrangement joins TRBV7-2 to TRBJ2-1, with TRBD2 identical over 11 bases. J gave up 4 bases and V 5 bases, and 4 bases lay outside the gene matches. CDR1 is SGHTA, CDR2 FQGNSA, per germline. The CDR3 is 15 amino acids.